Each of the 22 T cell receptor beta chains below was sequenced from the same sample in a study of cytomegalovirus exposure and HLA in healthy donors. PCR used 60 Vbeta primers and 13 Jbeta primers. The data were produced by immunoSEQ multiplex PCR, yet TCRdb's version contains in-frame clones alone and is incomplete. The sample contains approximately 120,000 clones, about 76% of which appear only once. The sequenced sample consisted of PBMCs. Every receptor here comes from a man aged 40-50 years in good health and CMV-seronegative.

This chain joins TRBV9 and TRBJ2-1; unclear D gene. Trimming left V 0 bases short and J 6 bases short, with 10 bases between. CDR1 and CDR2 (germline): SGDLS, YYNGEE. This CDR3 contains 14 residues. DNA for the CDR3: TGTGCCAGCAGCGTAGTAGTATTCCCCAATGAGCAGTTCTTC. As protein: CASSVVVFPNEQFF.

This clone was observed a handful of times. V gene TRBV7-2 combines with J gene TRBJ1-1, with 7 bases lining up with TRBD1. The CDR3 runs 15 residues. The germline V gene encodes CDR1 SGHTA and CDR2 FQGNSA. Trimming removed 5 bases from V and 3 bases from J; junction bases left unmatched: 9. The CDR3 loop is CASSREGQPDTEAFF. The CDR3 DNA reads as TGTGCCAGCAGCCGCGAGGGACAGCCAGACACTGAAGCTTTCTTT.

The genes are TRBV2 and TRBJ2-1, with TRBD1 identical over 7 bases. CDR3 length: 14 amino acids. The V gene's germline CDR1 is SNHLY and CDR2 FYNNEI. V was clipped by 4 bases and J by 5 bases; unmatched bases: 5. As DNA, the CDR3 is TGTGCCAGCAGTGGACAGGGTGGGGACAATGAGCAGTTCTTC. The encoded protein is CASSGQGGDNEQFF.

Remarks on this clone: Germline and junction disagree at one end, which may indicate a read error. The V gene is TRBV7-9, the J gene TRBJ1-5; D unclear. Germline V gene sequence: CDR1 SEHNR, CDR2 FQNEAQ (reference sequence). CDR3 length: 12 amino acids. The DNA for the CDR3 is TGTTCCAGCCGGGTCGACAATCAGCCCCAGCATTTT. This translates into CSSRVDNQPQHF.

Here the CDR3 reads CASSSKTGGHEQYF. The CDR3 region has the DNA TGTGCCAGCAGTTCTAAGACAGGGGGCCACGAGCAGTACTTC. The chain joins TRBV6-7 to TRBJ2-7; 10 positions match TRBD1. TRBV6-7 is classed as an ORF, of uncertain function. V lost 4 bases, J lost 5 bases, and 5 bases stayed unmatched. The CDR3 is made up of 14 amino acids.

The chain links TRBV5-6 to TRBJ2-7, with TRBD2 as a possible D gene (6 bases). The CDR3 loop spans 16 amino acids. Germline V gene data show CDR1 as SGHDT and CDR2 as YYEEEE. V lost 7 bases, J lost 6 bases, and 26 bases lay in between. CDR3: CASLELGGKLESEQYF. The CDR3 DNA follows: TGTGCCAGCCTTGAACTTGGGGGGAAACTGGAAAGCGAGCAGTACTTC.

This CDR3 reads CASSPYNSPLHF. DNA for the CDR3: TGTGCCAGCAGTCCGTATAATTCACCCCTCCACTTT. The rearrangement links TRBV2 to TRBJ1-6; unclear D gene. This CDR3 comprises 12 residues. The V gene's germline CDR1 is SNHLY and CDR2 FYNNEI. V lost 5 bases and J 4 bases, leaving 3 bases between the germline ends.

A few counts support this clone. The chain combines TRBV29-1 with TRBJ2-5; D is possibly TRBD2 (6 bases). This CDR3 spans 11 amino acids. Germline lookup yields CDR1 SQVTM and CDR2 ANQGSEA. Trimming pared 6 bases from V and 14 bases from J, leaving 19 bases between. CDR3 amino acids: CSVNTSEDYYF. CDR3 bases: TGCAGCGTGAACACCTCAGAGGACTACTACTTC.

Here the CDR3 reads CASSLGTGGIRELFF. The CDR3 coding sequence is TGTGCCAGCAGCCTAGGGACAGGGGGTATACGGGAGCTGTTTTTT. This chain connects TRBV9 to TRBJ2-2, with 11 bases fitting TRBD1. CDR1 is SGDLS and CDR2 is YYNGEE in the germline V gene. The junction had 8 bases not matched to a gene; V was cut back by 4 bases and J by 9 bases. This CDR3 is built from 15 residues.

The chain is built from TRBV2 and TRBJ1-6; D ambiguous. This CDR3 is built from 14 residues. CDR1 SNHLY and CDR2 FYNNEI come from the germline V gene. V was cut by 11 bases and J by 7 bases, with 18 bases left in between. CDR3 residues: CASRWAEINSPLHF. Written as DNA, the CDR3 is TGTGCCTCACGGTGGGCAGAAATCAATTCACCCCTCCACTTT.

The gene calls are TRBV9 and TRBJ1-2, with 8 nucleotides matching TRBD1. Germline CDR1 is SGDLS and CDR2 is YYNGEE. The CDR3 is 14 amino acids. J lost 4 bases, V lost 9 bases, and 11 bases had no gene match. CDR3 loop: CATSGGQGGYGYTF. CDR3 nucleotide sequence: TGTGCCACCTCGGGAGGACAGGGAGGCTATGGCTACACCTTC.

The chain recombines TRBV27 with TRBJ1-1, with D uncertain. Looked up from germline, CDR1 is MNHEY and CDR2 is SMNVEV (reference sequence). The CDR3 extends over 10 amino acids. V was trimmed by 8 bases and J by 5 bases, leaving 6 bases between them. The CDR3 nucleotides read TGTGCCAGCGGGCAGACTGAAGCTTTCTTT. The encoded protein is CASGQTEAFF.

The CDR3 bases are TGCGCCAGCAGCCACACAGGAGATACGCAGTATTTT. Its translation is CASSHTGDTQYF. The V gene is TRBV4-1, the J gene TRBJ2-3; possibly TRBD1 for D (5 bases). V was clipped by 3 bases and J by 5 bases, with 6 bases between them. This CDR3 is 12 amino acids long. The V gene's germline CDR1 is MGHRA and CDR2 YSYEKL.

This clone came up a few times. An end of the junction differs from the germline gene, which may be a read error. V is TRBV7-9 and J is TRBJ2-7, with D possibly TRBD2 on 5 matching bases. Germline values: CDR1 SEHNR, CDR2 FQNEAQ (reference sequence). There are 13 residues in the CDR3. In nucleotides, the CDR3 is TGTGCCAGCAGCTCCCACGAGGTCGCGGGTAGCCACTTC. It yields the protein CASSSHEVAGSHF.

The J gene is TRBJ1-2, the V gene TRBV4-1; no firm D call. There are 14 residues in the CDR3. V shed 1 base and J shed 5 bases, with 11 bases lying between them. Germline-derived CDR1 and CDR2 are MGHRA and YSYEKL. The CDR3 nucleotides read TGCGCCAGCAGCCAAGCCGGGTCCTCATATGGCTACACCTTC. It codes for CASSQAGSSYGYTF.

CDR3 residues: CASSLSLTDTQYF. CDR3 nucleotides: TGTGCCAGCAGCCTAAGCCTAACAGATACGCAGTATTTT. J is TRBJ2-3 and V is TRBV11-3; unclear D gene. V was pared by 5 bases and J by 3 bases, with 9 bases between. The CDR3 runs to 13 residues. Germline V gives CDR1 SGHNT, CDR2 YENEEA.

This rearrangement joins TRBV27 to TRBJ2-7; 8 bases are a match to TRBD2. CDR3 length equals 16 residues. J was trimmed by 2 bases and V by 3 bases; bases with no gene match: 9. Germline CDR1 MNHEY, CDR2 SMNVEV (reference sequence). The CDR3 bases are TGTGCCAGCAGTTTCCTCGGCGGGGGGAATACCTACGAGCAGTACTTC. Its protein is CASSFLGGGNTYEQYF.

The genes are TRBV2 and TRBJ2-1, with 8 nucleotides matching TRBD2. CDR1 is SNHLY, CDR2 FYNNEI, per germline. The CDR3 consists of 14 residues. V lost 6 bases to trimming and J lost 9 bases; unmatched junction nucleotides: 10. DNA for the CDR3: TGTGCCAGCAGGGGGGACGGGGGGGGTGGTGAGCAGTTCTTC. As protein: CASRGDGGGGEQFF. Complete variable domain (other parts from reference TRBV2 and TRBJ2-1): EPEVTQTPSHQVTQMGQEVILRCVPISNHLYFYWYRQILGQKVEFLVSFYNNEISEKSEIFDDQFSVERPDGSNFTLKIRSTKLEDSAMYFCASRGDGGGGEQFFGPGTRLTVL.

J is TRBJ2-7 and V is TRBV5-1, with 7 bases fitting TRBD1. CDR3 length equals 15 residues. V gave up 4 bases and J gave up 0 bases; unmatched junction bases: 7. The germline V gene has CDR1 SGHRS and CDR2 YFSETQ. CDR3 loop: CASSVRSGGSYEQYF. CDR3 sequence (DNA): TGCGCCAGCAGCGTTAGATCAGGGGGCTCCTACGAGCAGTACTTC.

V is TRBV9 and J is TRBJ2-7; TRBD1 might be the D (5 bases). CDR1 SGDLS and CDR2 YYNGEE come from the germline V gene. The V end lost 0 bases, the J end lost 5 bases, and 24 bases lay between the germline ends. The CDR3 is 18 residues long. CDR3 sequence reads: CASSVATQVPGLLDEQYF. CDR3 sequence (DNA): TGTGCCAGCAGCGTAGCTACACAGGTACCGGGCCTTTTGGACGAGCAGTACTTC.

The chain uses TRBV6-6 and TRBJ1-1; no definite D call. Germline V gene lookup returns CDR1 MNHNY and CDR2 SVGAGI (reference sequence). Trimming took off 2 bases at V and 1 base at J, with 8 bases between the two ends. The CDR3 extends over 14 amino acids. The CDR3 bases are TGTGCCAGCAGTTACGAGGTGAGGAACACTGAAGCTTTCTTT. This sequence encodes CASSYEVRNTEAFF.

The DNA of the CDR3 is TGTGCCAGCAGCTTAGACCTAGCGGGGAGCTACAATGAGCAGTTCTTC. It specifies CASSLDLAGSYNEQFF. The chain couples TRBV4-2 to TRBJ2-1; 9 bases are a match to TRBD2. Germline trimming cut 5 bases from V and 3 bases from J; bases unmatched to any gene: 8. The CDR3 is 16 amino acids. CDR1 is LGHNA, CDR2 YNFKEQ, per germline.